The sample holds many counts of the clone carrying this TCR beta chain. Its matching antigen is unknown. The record originates from a study of human T cells and chemical hapten exposure. Stated time point: patch test 1, 2 weeks after DPC sensitization. Documented treatment: therapeutic diphenylcyclopropenone sensitization with weekly scalp DPC. This CDR3 is built from 14 residues. V was pared by 3 bases and J by 3 bases, with 11 bases between. The germline V gene encodes CDR1 SEHNR and CDR2 FQNEAQ (reference sequence). The study's findings and limits: The donors suffered from alopecia, so their immune response may not match that of healthy people.

TCRdb reprocessed the RACE reads with MiXCR, giving one entry per CDR3 protein. The sample consists of about 360,000 distinct CDR3 sequences, 4% to 5.5% of them appearing once. The sequence came from a woman aged 45-65 years with alopecia areata. Some clones in this sample may be carry-over from other donors' samples. V and J are TRBV7-9 and TRBJ2-5; D call uncertain. Sequenced material: whole blood, taken in connection with sensitization to the hapten diphenylcyclopropenone (DPC). DNA of the CDR3: TGTGCCAGCAGCTTCTGGACCCCTGAAGAGACCCAGTACTTC. Its translation: CASSFWTPEETQYF.